What follows are 18 T cell receptor beta chains derived from one specimen sequenced in a study of blood T cells in healthy people across ages. It was with a sample-barcoded 5' primer and a J-beta primer mix that a second PCR of about 6 to 11 cycles was run. TCRdb itself ran the 5' RACE reads through MiXCR, one entry per CDR3 protein. Of approximately 800,000 distinct CDR3 sequences listed, 20% to 30% are singletons. The same data also contributed to another study, on T cells of mothers and their children.

Sequenced material: blood. The receptors were gathered from a boy younger than 18 in good health.

The sample holds a few counts of this clonotype. The junction differs from germline at one of its ends, possibly a read error. The chain couples TRBV29-1 to TRBJ1-1, with D possibly TRBD1 on 6 matching bases. The CDR3 has 15 residues. CDR1 and CDR2 from the germline V gene are SQVTM and ANQGSEA. CDR3 amino acids: CSVLLVQGIGTEALF. The CDR3 bases are TGCAGCGTCCTCTTGGTCCAGGGGATCGGCACTGAAGCTCTCTTT.

In its sample, this clonotype was seen a few times. The chain is built from TRBV5-1 and TRBJ2-5; tentative D call: TRBD2 (6 bases). Germline loops: CDR1 SGHRS, CDR2 YFSETQ. This CDR3 is built from 15 residues. V lost 0 bases, J lost 4 bases, and 13 bases lay in between. The chain's CDR3 is CASSLAVGLSETQYF. The CDR3, as DNA: TGCGCCAGCAGCTTGGCAGTGGGACTGTCAGAGACCCAGTACTTC.

Comments on this clonotype: The junction does not match germline at one end; this may be a read error. V and J are TRBV4-2 and TRBJ2-3; D perhaps matches TRBD2 (5 bases). This CDR3 spans 13 amino acids. Germline V gene sequence: CDR1 LGHNA, CDR2 YNFKEQ. CDR3 DNA sequence: TGTGCCAGCAGCGGGCGCGCGGAGGATACGGAGTATTTT. This sequence encodes CASSGRAEDTEYF.

This clonotype was found a few times. This sequence joins TRBV5-1 and TRBJ2-7; 9 nucleotides line up with TRBD1. The CDR3 is 15 amino acids. CDR1 is SGHRS, CDR2 YFSETQ, per germline. Trimming took 4 bases from V and 5 from J; bases not matched to a gene: 10. Here the CDR3 reads CASSPQTGGVDEQYF. The CDR3 DNA reads as TGCGCCAGCAGCCCTCAAACAGGGGGCGTCGACGAGCAGTACTTC.

In its sample, this clonotype was seen many times. CDR3 loop: CSVEKSGTGGVSEAFF. The CDR3 DNA sequence: TGCAGCGTAGAAAAATCCGGGACAGGGGGGGTGTCTGAAGCTTTCTTT. This chain links TRBV29-1 with TRBJ1-1, with TRBD1 identical over 11 bases. The CDR3 is 16 residues long. V lost 6 bases and J lost 6; bases outside the gene matches: 15. The germline CDR1 and CDR2 sequences are SQVTM and ANQGSEA.

This clonotype was found a few times. The chain has TRBV6-1 and TRBJ1-4, with a tentative D call TRBD1 (6 bases). The CDR3 totals 14 residues. Trimming cost V 4 bases and J 8 bases, with 14 bases left between them. CDR1 is MNHNS and CDR2 is SASEGT in the germline V gene. Here the CDR3 DNA reads TGTGCCAGCAGTGCCGGGGGGGCTGGGGAAAAACTGTTTTTT. Translated: CASSAGGAGEKLFF.

In this sample, this clonotype turned up a few times. V usage is TRBV4-1 and J usage is TRBJ2-1; 13 bases fit TRBD2. V trimming: 4 bases; J trimming: 7 bases; junction bases outside the gene matches: 7. In germline, CDR1 is MGHRA, CDR2 YSYEKL. The CDR3 totals 16 residues. The CDR3 region is CASSPGLAGSGNEQFF. As DNA, the CDR3 is TGCGCCAGCAGCCCGGGACTAGCGGGGTCGGGGAATGAGCAGTTCTTC.

The J gene is TRBJ2-1, the V gene TRBV11-2; D is undetermined. This CDR3 comprises 16 residues. The V gene lost 0 bases and the J gene lost 2 bases, with 11 bases spanning the gap. In germline, CDR1 is SGHAT, CDR2 FQNNGV. CDR3 sequence reads: CASSLELGRTYNEQFF. CDR3 nucleotide sequence: TGTGCCAGCAGCTTAGAGCTGGGTCGGACCTACAATGAGCAGTTCTTC.

This clonotype showed up just a few times. This sequence joins TRBV5-1 and TRBJ2-5; D is perhaps TRBD2 (7 bases). The DNA end is a closer match to TRBJ2-1, so the J assignment may be wrong. The CDR3 covers 15 residues. The V gene's germline CDR1 is SGHRS and CDR2 YFSETQ. In DNA, the CDR3 is TGCGCCAGCAGCTTAGGCGGGGGCAGGTTGGCTGAGCAGTTCTTC. This sequence encodes CASSLGGGRLAEQFF.

V usage is TRBV12-5 and J usage is TRBJ1-5; 7 nucleotides match TRBD1. The germline V gene encodes CDR1 LGHNT and CDR2 FRNRAP. CDR3 length equals 13 residues. J lost 4 bases, V lost 6 bases, and 3 bases had no gene match. The CDR3 reads CASGLTGNQPQHF. The CDR3 DNA reads as TGTGCTAGTGGCCTGACAGGGAATCAGCCCCAGCATTTT.

This clonotype was observed a few times. CDR3 amino acids: CASSDREGFQETQYF. The CDR3, as DNA: TGTGCCAGCAGTGACAGGGAAGGATTCCAAGAGACCCAGTACTTC. This chain joins TRBV2 and TRBJ2-5; weak D call: TRBD1 (5 bases). CDR1 is SNHLY and CDR2 is FYNNEI in the germline V gene. V lost 3 bases and J 1 base, leaving 12 bases between the germline ends. This CDR3 spans 15 amino acids.

J is TRBJ2-2 and V is TRBV20-1; 8 nucleotides agree with TRBD1. The CDR3 totals 14 residues. V lost 5 bases, J lost 5 bases, and 7 bases stayed unmatched. CDR1 and CDR2 from the germline V gene are DFQATT and SNEGSKA (reference sequence). Written as DNA, the CDR3 is TGCAGTGCTTTAAAGGACAGGGCTACCGGGGAGCTGTTTTTT. Its translation: CSALKDRATGELFF.

The chain couples TRBV2 to TRBJ2-2; the D is unclear. The CDR3 sequence is 14 residues long. Trimming stripped 6 bases from V and 3 bases from J, with 11 bases between. CDR1 is SNHLY and CDR2 is FYNNEI in the germline V gene. The CDR3 bases are TGTGCCAGCAGGGAGACGGTCCACACCGGGGAGCTGTTTTTT. Its translation: CASRETVHTGELFF.

This clonotype came up a few times. The chain has TRBV27 and TRBJ2-7; 7 positions match TRBD1. The CDR3 sequence is 15 residues long. Germline values: CDR1 MNHEY, CDR2 SMNVEV (reference sequence). The ends lost 3 bases at V and 4 bases at J; junction bases unmatched: 9. In DNA form, the CDR3 reads TGTGCCAGCAGTTTCACAGGGGTGGCAAGGTACGAGCAGTACTTC. It yields the protein CASSFTGVARYEQYF.

The chain recombines TRBV6-5 with TRBJ2-7; 8 positions match TRBD1. V lost 0 bases, J lost 0 bases, and 1 base stayed unmatched. Looked up from germline, CDR1 is MNHEY and CDR2 is SVGAGI. This CDR3 contains 15 residues. The CDR3 DNA reads as TGTGCCAGCAGTTACTCAGACAGGGGCTCCTACGAGCAGTACTTC. Encoded protein: CASSYSDRGSYEQYF.

CDR3 in amino acids: CSATIAGVEETQYF. CDR3 DNA: TGCAGTGCTACCATAGCGGGGGTAGAGGAGACCCAGTACTTC. The chain is built from TRBV20-1 and TRBJ2-5; 9 bases are a match to TRBD2. The J segment lost 5 bases and the V segment lost 4 bases, leaving 8 bases of the junction unmatched. Germline values: CDR1 DFQATT, CDR2 SNEGSKA (reference sequence). This CDR3 spans 14 amino acids.

V usage is TRBV29-1 and J usage is TRBJ2-5; TRBD2 matches at 12 bases. CDR1 is SQVTM, CDR2 ANQGSEA, per germline. V lost 1 base and J lost 0; bases outside the gene matches: 3. The CDR3 is 16 amino acids. The CDR3 DNA follows: TGCAGCGTTGAAGGACTAGCGGGGGACTACCAAGAGACCCAGTACTTC. It codes for CSVEGLAGDYQETQYF.

The chain links TRBV7-2 to TRBJ1-2; D not certain. The germline V and J ends were trimmed by 5 bases and 5 bases, with 15 bases remaining between them. Germline-derived CDR1 and CDR2 are SGHTA and FQGNSA. CDR3 length: 14 residues. The CDR3 here is CASSLDGLLYGYTF. The CDR3 nucleotides are TGTGCCAGCAGCCTTGACGGGTTATTGTATGGCTACACCTTC.